This paragraph covers one T cell receptor (beta chain) sequence. This sample stems from a study of CD8 T cells in ankylosing spondylitis. The CDR3 has 13 amino acids. Deletions cut 5 bases from V and 7 bases from J, with 14 bases between. Per germline, CDR1 MDHEN and CDR2 SYDVKM. TCRdb re-called the 5' RACE reads through MiXCR, storing one row per CDR3 protein. The sample gives about 36,000 distinct CDR3 sequences, roughly 11% of which show up once; around 20% is in the top ten. The receptor was isolated from a male donor with ankylosing spondylitis. This chain uses TRBV28 with TRBJ1-1; no firm D call. The sample comprised synovial fluid, either unsorted or a sorted T cell fraction (not recorded which). The CDR3 region has the DNA TGTGCCAGCAGTCCATTTCGACGGATTGAAGCTTTCTTT. Translated, it gives CASSPFRRIEAFF.